This TCR beta chain emerged from a study of blood T cell repertoires in COVID-19. The CDR3 sequence is 16 residues long. V gave up 1 base and J gave up 1 base; unmatched junction bases: 7. Original processing notes: The authors estimated nucleated cell counts from reference gene primer amplification. Clones were sequenced by immunoSEQ multiplex PCR, and TCRdb holds only the in-frame ones, with some missing. That table gives V, J and clone size, and the DNA gave D and trimming. Among about 150,000 clones, roughly four fifths were seen once, and the ten largest hold roughly 7.7%. Source material: peripheral blood. This rearrangement joins TRBV5-3 to TRBJ2-7; 8 bases line up with TRBD1. TRBV5-3 is filed as an ORF, its function uncertain. The receptor was derived from a human donor with acute or convalescent COVID-19. The donor label of this sample is uncertain. The CDR3 loop reads CARSLIQGARSYEQYV. The DNA of the CDR3 is TGTGCCAGAAGCTTGATTCAGGGGGCGAGGTCCTACGAGCAGTACGTC.